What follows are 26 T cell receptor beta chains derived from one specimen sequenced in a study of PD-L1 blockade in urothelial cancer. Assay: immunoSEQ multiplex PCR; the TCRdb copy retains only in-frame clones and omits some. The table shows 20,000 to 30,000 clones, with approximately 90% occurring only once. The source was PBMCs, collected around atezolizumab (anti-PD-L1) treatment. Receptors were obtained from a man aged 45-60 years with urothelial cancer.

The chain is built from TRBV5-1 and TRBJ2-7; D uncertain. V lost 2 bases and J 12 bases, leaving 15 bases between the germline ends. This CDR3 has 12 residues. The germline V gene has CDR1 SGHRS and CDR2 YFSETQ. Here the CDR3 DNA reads TGCGCCAGCAGCTTATACTCCTCGGTGAGGTACTTC. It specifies CASSLYSSVRYF.

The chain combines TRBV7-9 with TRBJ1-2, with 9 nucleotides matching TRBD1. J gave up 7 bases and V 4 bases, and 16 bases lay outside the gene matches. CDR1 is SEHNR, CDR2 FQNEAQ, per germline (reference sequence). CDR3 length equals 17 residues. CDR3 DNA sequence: TGTGCCAGCAGCTCCACCCCCGGGACAGGGTTGGGTTCTGGCTACACCTTC. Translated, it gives CASSSTPGTGLGSGYTF.

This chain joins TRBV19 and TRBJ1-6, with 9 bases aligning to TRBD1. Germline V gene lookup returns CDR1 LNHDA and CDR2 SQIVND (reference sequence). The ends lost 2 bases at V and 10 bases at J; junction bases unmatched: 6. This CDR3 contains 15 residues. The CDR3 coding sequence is TGTGCCAGTAGTATAACGAGGACAGGGGAATCACCCCTCCACTTT. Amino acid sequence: CASSITRTGESPLHF.

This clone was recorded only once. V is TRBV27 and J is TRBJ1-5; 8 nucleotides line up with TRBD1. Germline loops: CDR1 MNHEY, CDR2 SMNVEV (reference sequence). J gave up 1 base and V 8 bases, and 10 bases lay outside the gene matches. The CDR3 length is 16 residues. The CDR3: CASRDRSSVSNQPQHF. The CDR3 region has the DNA TGTGCCAGCCGGGACAGGTCTTCGGTGAGCAATCAGCCCCAGCATTTT.

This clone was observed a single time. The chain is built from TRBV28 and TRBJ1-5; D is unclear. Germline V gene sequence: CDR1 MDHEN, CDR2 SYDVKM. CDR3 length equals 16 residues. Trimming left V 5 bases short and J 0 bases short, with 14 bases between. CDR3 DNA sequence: TGTGCCAGCAGTCCCCTAAACGGGGTTAGCAATCAGCCCCAGCATTTT. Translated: CASSPLNGVSNQPQHF.

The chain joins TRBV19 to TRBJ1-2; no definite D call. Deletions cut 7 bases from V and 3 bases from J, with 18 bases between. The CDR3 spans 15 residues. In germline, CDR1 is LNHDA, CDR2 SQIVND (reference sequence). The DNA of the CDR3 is TGTGCCAGTACCCGGAGGGTCAGGCAAGACTATGGCTACACCTTC. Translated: CASTRRVRQDYGYTF. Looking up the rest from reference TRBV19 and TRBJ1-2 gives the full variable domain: DGGITQSPKYLFRKEGQNVTLSCEQNLNHDAMYWYRQDPGQGLRLIYYSQIVNDFQKGDIAEGYSVSREKKESFPLTVTSAQKNPTAFYLCASTRRVRQDYGYTFGSGTRLTVV.

DNA for the CDR3: TGTGCCAGCAGCAAAGGGAACGGGACAGGGGGCACCTACGAGCAGTACTTC. As protein: CASSKGNGTGGTYEQYF. The J gene is TRBJ2-7, the V gene TRBV21-1; the DNA was not compared with TRBD1, the D call given in the table. TRBV21-1 is reported as a pseudogene. The CDR3 is 17 amino acids.

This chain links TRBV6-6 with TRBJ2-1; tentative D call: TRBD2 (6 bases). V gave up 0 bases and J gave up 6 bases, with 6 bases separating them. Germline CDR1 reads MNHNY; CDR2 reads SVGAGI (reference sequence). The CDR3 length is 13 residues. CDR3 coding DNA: TGTGCCAGCAGTTACTCCGGGAGCAATGAGCAGTTCTTC. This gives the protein CASSYSGSNEQFF.

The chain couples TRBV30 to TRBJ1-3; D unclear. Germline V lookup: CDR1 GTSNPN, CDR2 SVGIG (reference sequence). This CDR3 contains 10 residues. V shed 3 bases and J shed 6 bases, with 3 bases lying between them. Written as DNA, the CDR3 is TGTGCCTGGAGCCAAAACACCATATATTTT. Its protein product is CAWSQNTIYF.

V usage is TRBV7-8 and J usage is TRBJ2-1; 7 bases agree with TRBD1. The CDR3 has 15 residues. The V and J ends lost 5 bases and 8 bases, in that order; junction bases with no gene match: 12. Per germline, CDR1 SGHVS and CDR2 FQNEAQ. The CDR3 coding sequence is TGTGCCAGCAGCATCCCCGGGACAGCAAAGGATGAGCAGTTCTTC. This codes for CASSIPGTAKDEQFF.

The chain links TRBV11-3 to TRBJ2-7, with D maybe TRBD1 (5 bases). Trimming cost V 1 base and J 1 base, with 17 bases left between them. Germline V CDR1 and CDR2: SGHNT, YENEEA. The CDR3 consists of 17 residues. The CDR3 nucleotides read TGTGCCAGCAGCTTAGGGTTTGTACAGGCGGTGTCCTACGAGCAGTACTTC. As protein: CASSLGFVQAVSYEQYF. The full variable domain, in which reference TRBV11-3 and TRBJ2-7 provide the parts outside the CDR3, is EAGVVQSPRYKIIEKKQPVAFWCNPISGHNTLYWYLQNLGQGPELLIRYENEEAVDDSQLPKDRFSAERLKGVDSTLKIQPAELGDSAVYLCASSLGFVQAVSYEQYFGPGTRLTVT.

The CDR3 DNA follows: TGTGCCAGTGGAGCGTCCGGGTTCTACGAGCAGTACTTC. Amino acids: CASGASGFYEQYF. J is TRBJ2-7 and V is TRBV27; no definite D call. CDR1 and CDR2 from the germline V gene are MNHEY and SMNVEV (reference sequence). There are 13 residues in the CDR3. V was pared by 9 bases and J by 3 bases, with 15 bases between.

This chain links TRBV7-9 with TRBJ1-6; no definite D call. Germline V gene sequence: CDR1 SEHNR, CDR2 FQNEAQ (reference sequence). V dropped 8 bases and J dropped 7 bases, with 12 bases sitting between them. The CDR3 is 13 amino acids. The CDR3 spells CASEGNNNSPLHF. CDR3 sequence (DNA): TGTGCCAGCGAGGGAAATAACAATTCACCCCTCCACTTT.

CDR3 protein: CASSIGRGSTEAFF. The DNA of the CDR3 is TGTGCCAGTAGTATAGGAAGGGGGAGCACTGAAGCTTTCTTT. The gene calls are TRBV19 and TRBJ1-1; D is possibly TRBD1 (6 bases). V lost 1 base to trimming and J lost 4 bases, with 10 bases between them. CDR3 length equals 14 residues. Looked up from germline, CDR1 is LNHDA and CDR2 is SQIVND (reference sequence).

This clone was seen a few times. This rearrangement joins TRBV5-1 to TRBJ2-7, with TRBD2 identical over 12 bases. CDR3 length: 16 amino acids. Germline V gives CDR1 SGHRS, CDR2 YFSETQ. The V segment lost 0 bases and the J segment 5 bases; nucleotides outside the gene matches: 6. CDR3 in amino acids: CASSLVLAGGPDEQYF. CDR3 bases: TGCGCCAGCAGCTTGGTGCTAGCGGGGGGGCCCGACGAGCAGTACTTC.

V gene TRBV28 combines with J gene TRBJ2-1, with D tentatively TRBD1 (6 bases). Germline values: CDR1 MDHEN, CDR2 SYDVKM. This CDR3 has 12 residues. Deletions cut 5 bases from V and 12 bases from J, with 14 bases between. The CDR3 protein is CASSTRGVGQFF. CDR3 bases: TGTGCCAGCAGTACCAGGGGTGTCGGGCAGTTCTTC. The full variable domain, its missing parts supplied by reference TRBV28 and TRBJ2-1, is DVKVTQSSRYLVKRTGEKVFLECVQDMDHENMFWYRQDPGLGLRLIYFSYDVKMKEKGDIPEGYSVSREKKERFSLILESASTNQTSMYLCASSTRGVGQFFGPGTRLTVL.

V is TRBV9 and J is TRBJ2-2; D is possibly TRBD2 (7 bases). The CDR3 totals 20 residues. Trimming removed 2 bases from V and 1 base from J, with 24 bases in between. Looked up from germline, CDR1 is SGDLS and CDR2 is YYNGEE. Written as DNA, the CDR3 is TGTGCCAGCAGCGTGAGTACCGGGACACGGACTAGAAGGAACACCGGGGAGCTGTTTTTT. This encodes CASSVSTGTRTRRNTGELFF.

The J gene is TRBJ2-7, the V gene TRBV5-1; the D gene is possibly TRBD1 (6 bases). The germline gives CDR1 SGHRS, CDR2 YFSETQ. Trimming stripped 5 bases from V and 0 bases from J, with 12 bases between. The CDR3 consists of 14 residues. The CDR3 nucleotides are TGCGCCAGCAGACGGGACACGAGCTCCTACGAGCAGTACTTC. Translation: CASRRDTSSYEQYF.

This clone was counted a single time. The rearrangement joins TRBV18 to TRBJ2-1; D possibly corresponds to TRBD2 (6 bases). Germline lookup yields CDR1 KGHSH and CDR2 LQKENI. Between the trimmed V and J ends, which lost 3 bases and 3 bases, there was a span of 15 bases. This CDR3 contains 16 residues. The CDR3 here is CASSPPGERRYNEQFF. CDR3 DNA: TGTGCCAGCTCACCCCCGGGGGAGAGACGCTACAATGAGCAGTTCTTC. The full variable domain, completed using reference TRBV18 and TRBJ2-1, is NAGVMQNPRHLVRRRGQEARLRCSPMKGHSHVYWYRQLPEEGLKFMVYLQKENIIDESGMPKERFSAEFPKEGPSILRIQQVVRGDSAAYFCASSPPGERRYNEQFFGPGTRLTVL.

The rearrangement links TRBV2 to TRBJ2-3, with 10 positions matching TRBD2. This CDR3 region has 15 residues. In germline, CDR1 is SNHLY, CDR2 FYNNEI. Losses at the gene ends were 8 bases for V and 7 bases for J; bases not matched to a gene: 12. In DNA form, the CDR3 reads TGTGCCAGCCAAAACGAGCGGGGGGGCCGGCATACGCAGTATTTT. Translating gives CASQNERGGRHTQYF.

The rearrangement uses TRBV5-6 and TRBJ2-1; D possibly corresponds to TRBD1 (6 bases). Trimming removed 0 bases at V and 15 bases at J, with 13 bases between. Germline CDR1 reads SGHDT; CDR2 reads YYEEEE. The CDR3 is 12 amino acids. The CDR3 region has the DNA TGTGCCAGCAGCTTGGATGGGGACACGCGGTTCTTC. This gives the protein CASSLDGDTRFF. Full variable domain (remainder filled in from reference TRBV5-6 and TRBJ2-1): DAGVTQSPTHLIKTRGQQVTLRCSPKSGHDTVSWYQQALGQGPQFIFQYYEEEERQRGNFPDRFSGHQFPNYSSELNVNALLLGDSALYLCASSLDGDTRFFGPGTRLTVL.

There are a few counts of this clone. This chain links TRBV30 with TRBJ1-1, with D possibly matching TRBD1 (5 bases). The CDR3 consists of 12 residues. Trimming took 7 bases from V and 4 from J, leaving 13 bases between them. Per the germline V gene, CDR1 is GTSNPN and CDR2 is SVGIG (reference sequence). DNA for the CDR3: TGTGCCTCCCGCAGGGTTGGCACTGAAGCTTTCTTT. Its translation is CASRRVGTEAFF. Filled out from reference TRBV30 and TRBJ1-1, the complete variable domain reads SQTIHQWPATLVQPVGSPLSLECTVEGTSNPNLYWYRQAAGRGLQLLFYSVGIGQISSEVPQNLSASRPQDRQFILSSKKLLLSDSGFYLCASRRVGTEAFFGQGTRLTVV.

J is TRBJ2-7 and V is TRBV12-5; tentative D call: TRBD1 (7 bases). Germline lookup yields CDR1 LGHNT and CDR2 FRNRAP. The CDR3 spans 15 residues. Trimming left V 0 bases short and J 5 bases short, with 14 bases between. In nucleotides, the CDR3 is TGTGCTAGTGGTTTGGTAGGCGGGACAGTCGACGAGCAGTACTTC. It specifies CASGLVGGTVDEQYF.

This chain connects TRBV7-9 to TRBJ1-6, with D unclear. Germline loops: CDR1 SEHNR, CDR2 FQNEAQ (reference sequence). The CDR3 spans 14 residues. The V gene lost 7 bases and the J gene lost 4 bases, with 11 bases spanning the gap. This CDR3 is CASNRQAYNSPLHF. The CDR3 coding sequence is TGTGCCAGCAACAGACAAGCTTATAATTCACCCCTCCACTTT.

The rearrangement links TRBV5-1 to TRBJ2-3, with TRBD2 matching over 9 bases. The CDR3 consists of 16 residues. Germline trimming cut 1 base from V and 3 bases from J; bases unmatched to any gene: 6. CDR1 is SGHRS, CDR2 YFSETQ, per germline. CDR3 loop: CASSLNVLAGTDTQYF. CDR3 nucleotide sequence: TGCGCCAGCAGCTTGAACGTGCTAGCGGGGACAGATACGCAGTATTTT.

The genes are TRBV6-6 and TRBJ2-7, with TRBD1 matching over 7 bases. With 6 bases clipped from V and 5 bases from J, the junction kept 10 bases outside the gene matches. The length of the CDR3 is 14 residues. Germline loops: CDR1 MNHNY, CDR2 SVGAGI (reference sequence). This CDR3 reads CASSLPGTADEQYF. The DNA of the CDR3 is TGTGCCAGCAGCCTCCCCGGGACAGCTGACGAGCAGTACTTC.